This TCR beta chain appears in the sequencing data of a study of naive and memory T cell subsets. Germline V gene lookup returns CDR1 DFQATT and CDR2 SNEGSKA (reference sequence). This CDR3 comprises 13 residues. Trimming stripped 2 bases from V and 1 base from J, with 8 bases between. Study-wide results and caveats: Naive repertoires, especially CD8, held a few larger clonotypes, possibly memory cells re-expressing CD45RA. Gini index rose across naive, CM, EM and EMRA in CD4 and CD8.

An equimolar mix of two oligonucleotides served as the beta constant-region primer for TRBC1 and TRBC2. TCRdb redid the calling of the UMI-ligation and nested PCR reads with MiXCR, one entry per CDR3 protein. In the table there are roughly 140,000 distinct CDR3 sequences, about a sixth of which are singletons. Overnight CMV lysate stimulation of fresh PBMCs defined donor CMV status by CD4+ IFNgamma. Comments on this clonotype: Its specificity is unknown.

The sequenced sample was naive CD4+ T cells from blood. The rearrangement uses TRBV20-1 and TRBJ1-1, with D unclear. The TCR sequence derives from a human donor in good health. The CDR3 DNA follows: TGCAGTGCTAGAAAGGACCCGAACACTGAAGCTTTCTTT. Residues: CSARKDPNTEAFF.